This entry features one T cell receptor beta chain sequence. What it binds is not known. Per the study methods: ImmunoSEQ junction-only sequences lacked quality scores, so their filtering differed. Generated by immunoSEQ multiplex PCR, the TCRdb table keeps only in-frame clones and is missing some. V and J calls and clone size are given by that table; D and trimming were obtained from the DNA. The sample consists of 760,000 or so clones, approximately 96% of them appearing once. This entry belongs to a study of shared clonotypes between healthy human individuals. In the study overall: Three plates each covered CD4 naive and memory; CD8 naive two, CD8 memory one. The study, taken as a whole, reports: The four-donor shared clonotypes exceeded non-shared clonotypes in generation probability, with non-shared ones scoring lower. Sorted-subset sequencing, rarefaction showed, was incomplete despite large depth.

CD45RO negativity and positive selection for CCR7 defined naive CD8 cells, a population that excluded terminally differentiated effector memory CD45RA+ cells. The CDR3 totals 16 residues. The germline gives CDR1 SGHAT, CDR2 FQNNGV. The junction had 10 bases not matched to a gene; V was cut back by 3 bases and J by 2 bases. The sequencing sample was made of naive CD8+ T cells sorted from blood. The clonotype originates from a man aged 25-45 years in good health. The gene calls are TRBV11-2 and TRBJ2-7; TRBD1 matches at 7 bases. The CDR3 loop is CASSFGTGAVTYEQYF. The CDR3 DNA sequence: TGTGCCAGCAGCTTCGGCACAGGGGCCGTAACCTACGAGCAGTACTTC.